This T cell receptor beta chain was recovered during a study of OX40 agonist ivuxolimab in advanced cancers. Overall study: Participants could have had prior anti-PD-1, anti-PD-L1 or anti-CTLA-4 therapy, and around 40% had some.

This CDR3 has 15 residues. In germline, CDR1 is GTSNPN, CDR2 SVGIG (reference sequence). Trimming cost V 3 bases and J 4 bases, with 18 bases left between them. Profiled with immunoSEQ multiplex PCR; TCRdb holds only in-frame clones, not every one. This table holds around 50,000 clones, over 75% found once. The investigators sampled blood at baseline, at cycle 4 day 1, and at cycle 7 day 1. V gene TRBV30 combines with J gene TRBJ1-1, with D maybe TRBD1 (5 bases). Sequenced material: CD4+ or CD8+ T cells sorted from blood, taken in a trial of the OX40 agonist ivuxolimab. This TCR derives from an adult with an advanced solid tumor such as melanoma, head and neck, liver or kidney cancer. Written as DNA, the CDR3 is TGTGCCTGGAGCCCCGACGCGGGGGACCGCACTGAAGCTTTCTTT. It codes for CAWSPDAGDRTEAFF.